This T cell receptor beta chain emerged from a study of early T cells in non-severe SARS-CoV-2 infection. Study-wide results and caveats: Matching against VDJdb likely underestimated virus-specific expansions, favoring anti-spike CD8.

The V gene's germline CDR1 is ENHRY and CDR2 SYGVKD. Trimming cost V 8 bases and J 2 bases, with 18 bases left between them. The CDR3 consists of 16 residues. The sample holds many counts of this clonotype. Its antigen is undetermined. TCRdb redid the calling of the 5' RACE reads with MiXCR, one entry per CDR3 protein. In the table there are about 22,000 distinct CDR3 sequences, about 5% of which are singletons. The clonotype was recovered from an adult who was a healthcare worker with PCR-confirmed SARS-CoV-2 infection or an uninfected control (not recorded which). The sequencing input was whole blood. The chain combines TRBV10-3 with TRBJ2-2; maybe TRBD2 (5 bases). The CDR3 protein is CAISGTTGTNTGELFF. The CDR3 DNA reads TGTGCCATCTCGGGAACAACTGGAACTAACACCGGGGAGCTGTTTTTT.